What follows are 21 T cell receptor beta chains derived from one specimen sequenced in a study of blood T cell repertoires in COVID-19. The table came from immunoSEQ multiplex PCR; TCRdb's copy has only in-frame clones and leaves some out. The data show approximately 250,000 clones, around 83% seen once. Sequencing used peripheral blood. These receptors were obtained from a woman in her fifties or sixties with acute or convalescent COVID-19.

This clone showed up just a few times. The chain combines TRBV5-1 with TRBJ2-5, with TRBD2 matching 8 bases. Trimming cost V 0 bases and J 5 bases; bases outside gene matches: 6. The germline V gene encodes CDR1 SGHRS and CDR2 YFSETQ. CDR3 length equals 15 residues. CDR3 in amino acids: CASSLVAGGAETQYF. The DNA for the CDR3 is TGCGCCAGCAGCTTGGTGGCGGGGGGAGCGGAGACCCAGTACTTC.

V gene TRBV7-9 combines with J gene TRBJ2-3; the D is unclear. The V and J ends lost 2 bases and 1 base respectively, with 10 bases between them. The CDR3 is made up of 15 amino acids. Germline V lookup: CDR1 SEHNR, CDR2 FQNEAQ (reference sequence). The CDR3 is CASSLTALGTDTQYF. CDR3 nucleotides: TGTGCCAGCAGCTTAACGGCCCTAGGCACAGATACGCAGTATTTT.

The chain couples TRBV6-5 to TRBJ1-2; possible D gene TRBD1, 5 bases. V was trimmed by 5 bases and J by 4 bases, leaving 14 bases between them. CDR1 MNHEY and CDR2 SVGAGI come from the germline V gene. This CDR3 has 14 residues. The CDR3 coding sequence is TGTGCCAGCAGTCCCCTGGGGCAGCTCTATGGCTACACCTTC. Its translation: CASSPLGQLYGYTF.

A remark on this clone: The same CDR3 is also encoded by other DNA sequences in this sample. The chain uses TRBV7-9 and TRBJ1-2, with D possibly matching TRBD1 (5 bases). The germline gives CDR1 SEHNR, CDR2 FQNEAQ (reference sequence). The CDR3 has 13 amino acids. The ends were cut back, 4 bases at V and 4 bases at J, with 10 bases in the middle. CDR3 coding DNA: TGTGCCAGCAGCTCGACAGCCCCCTATGGCTACACCTTC. It specifies CASSSTAPYGYTF.

The genes are TRBV29-1 and TRBJ1-2; weak D call: TRBD1 (6 bases). V shed 3 bases and J shed 7 bases, with 24 bases lying between them. CDR1 is SQVTM, CDR2 ANQGSEA, per germline. The CDR3 loop spans 16 amino acids. CDR3 sequence reads: CSVDEGHSSFSGGYTF. CDR3 DNA sequence: TGCAGCGTTGATGAGGGACACTCAAGCTTCTCAGGTGGCTACACCTTC.

This chain uses TRBV5-6 with TRBJ1-2, with TRBD1 identical over 7 bases. The CDR3 totals 14 residues. The germline gives CDR1 SGHDT, CDR2 YYEEEE. After removal of 2 bases from V and 7 bases from J, the junction contained 8 bases not matched to a gene. CDR3: CASSFLTGARGYTF. The CDR3 nucleotides are TGTGCCAGCAGCTTCCTAACAGGGGCGCGTGGCTACACCTTC.

This rearrangement joins TRBV28 to TRBJ2-5, with 7 bases identical to TRBD1. J was trimmed by 4 bases and V by 5 bases; bases with no gene match: 7. The CDR3 covers 14 residues. Germline V gene data show CDR1 as MDHEN and CDR2 as SYDVKM. This chain's CDR3 is CASSEPGQRETQYF. The CDR3 DNA is TGTGCCAGCAGTGAGCCGGGACAGCGAGAGACCCAGTACTTC.

This clone was found a few times. This chain links TRBV5-1 with TRBJ2-7; TRBD2 aligns across 9 bases. This CDR3 has 14 amino acids. V trimming: 2 bases; J trimming: 3 bases; junction bases outside the gene matches: 3. Germline V gene sequence: CDR1 SGHRS, CDR2 YFSETQ. CDR3 protein: CASSLVSGSYEQYF. The DNA for the CDR3 is TGCGCCAGCAGCTTAGTTAGCGGGAGCTACGAGCAGTACTTC. The full variable domain, with the rest looked up from reference TRBV5-1 and TRBJ2-7, is KAGVTQTPRYLIKTRGQQVTLSCSPISGHRSVSWYQQTPGQGLQFLFEYFSETQRNKGNFPGRFSGRQFSNSRSEMNVSTLELGDSALYLCASSLVSGSYEQYFGPGTRLTVT.

This clone has a handful of counts. This sample also contains other DNA sequences that code for the same CDR3. The chain joins TRBV30 to TRBJ1-5, with TRBD1 matching over 7 bases. The CDR3 is made up of 13 amino acids. Trimming cost V 3 bases and J 2 bases; bases outside gene matches: 1. CDR1 and CDR2 (germline): GTSNPN, SVGIG (reference sequence). The CDR3 loop is CAWRDRGNQPQHF. CDR3 DNA: TGTGCCTGGAGAGACAGGGGCAATCAGCCCCAGCATTTT.

This clone occurred once. A read error may account for a junction end that differs from germline. The V gene is TRBV5-1, the J gene TRBJ2-5; 8 nucleotides agree with TRBD2. In germline, CDR1 is SGHRS, CDR2 YFSETQ. CDR3 length equals 12 residues. The CDR3 reads CARSPGGETQYF. The CDR3 DNA follows: TGCGCCCGCAGCCCGGGGGGGGAGACCCAGTACTTC.

The chain couples TRBV5-1 to TRBJ2-6; the match to TRBD1 covers 8 bases. There are 18 residues in the CDR3. Germline-derived CDR1 and CDR2 are SGHRS and YFSETQ. V dropped 0 bases and J dropped 0; count of bases not matched to a gene: 5. The CDR3 protein is CASSLEGTGSSGANVLTF. The CDR3 DNA is TGCGCCAGCAGCTTGGAGGGGACAGGCAGCTCTGGGGCCAACGTCCTGACTTTC.

The V gene is TRBV6-5, the J gene TRBJ1-2; D not certain. Trimming left V 6 bases short and J 4 bases short, with 12 bases between. Germline assignment: CDR1 MNHEY and CDR2 SVGAGI. CDR3 length: 13 residues. CDR3 in amino acids: CASRVTPGYGYTF. Written as DNA, the CDR3 is TGTGCCAGCAGGGTTACCCCGGGCTATGGCTACACCTTC.

This chain joins TRBV6-5 and TRBJ1-5, with a possible D match to TRBD1 (5 bases). Deletions cut 6 bases from V and 7 bases from J, with 13 bases between. This CDR3 contains 13 residues. Germline V gene data show CDR1 as MNHEY and CDR2 as SVGAGI. CDR3 in DNA: TGTGCCAGCAGCATACGACAGTTCCAGCCCCAGCATTTT. Its translation: CASSIRQFQPQHF.

This rearrangement joins TRBV6-1 to TRBJ2-1; 10 bases align to TRBD2. Germline CDR1 reads MNHNS; CDR2 reads SASEGT. V gave up 4 bases and J gave up 6 bases; unmatched junction bases: 15. The CDR3 totals 18 residues. CDR3 sequence reads: CASSGVSAGGPLINEQFF. CDR3 DNA: TGTGCCAGCAGTGGCGTCTCAGCGGGAGGGCCTCTCATCAATGAGCAGTTCTTC.

This chain joins TRBV7-2 and TRBJ2-7, with no clear D. Per the germline V gene, CDR1 is SGHTA and CDR2 is FQGNSA. The CDR3 runs to 13 residues. V was pared by 3 bases and J by 10 bases, with 16 bases between. The CDR3 nucleotides read TGTGCCAGCAGCTTGGTTCCCGCCACCACTCAGTACTTC. This sequence encodes CASSLVPATTQYF.

The chain joins TRBV11-1 to TRBJ2-1, with 7 bases that match TRBD2. From germline, CDR1 is SGHAT and CDR2 FQDESV (reference sequence). Trimming took 5 bases from V and 11 from J; bases not matched to a gene: 9. This CDR3 contains 13 residues. CDR3: CASSASASGKQFF. The DNA for the CDR3 is TGTGCCAGCAGCGCGTCAGCTAGCGGCAAGCAGTTCTTC.

The chain combines TRBV5-5 with TRBJ2-7; the D is unclear. This CDR3 spans 12 amino acids. V lost 0 bases and J 3 bases, leaving 4 bases between the germline ends. CDR1 and CDR2 (germline): SGHKS, YYEKEE (reference sequence). CDR3 nucleotides: TGTGCCAGCAGCTTGGCCCACTACGAGCAGTACTTC. It yields the protein CASSLAHYEQYF.

This clone was recorded once. This chain connects TRBV14 to TRBJ2-5, with a tentative D call TRBD2 (5 bases). V was shortened by 6 bases and J by 0 bases, with 11 bases between the two germline ends. Germline loops: CDR1 SGHDN, CDR2 FVKESK. CDR3 length: 14 amino acids. CDR3 sequence: CASSPLDYQETQYF. As DNA, the CDR3 is TGTGCCAGCAGTCCACTAGATTACCAAGAGACCCAGTACTTC. The variable domain in full, with the rest retrieved from reference TRBV14 and TRBJ2-5, is EAGVTQFPSHSVIEKGQTVTLRCDPISGHDNLYWYRRVMGKEIKFLLHFVKESKQDESGMPNNRFLAERTGGTYSTLKVQPAELEDSGVYFCASSPLDYQETQYFGPGTRLLVL.

Ten or more counts support this clone. The CDR3 bases are TGCGCCAGCAGCCAAGATCCCACAGGGGGCGCGGTGGGCTACACCTTC. Translating gives CASSQDPTGGAVGYTF. The chain uses TRBV4-1 and TRBJ1-2; 9 bases are a match to TRBD1. Germline CDR1 reads MGHRA; CDR2 reads YSYEKL. V shed 0 bases and J 8 bases; nucleotides not matched to a gene: 10. The CDR3 is 16 amino acids.

The V and J genes are TRBV9 and TRBJ1-3, with 7 bases fitting TRBD1. From germline, CDR1 is SGDLS and CDR2 YYNGEE. V lost 3 bases, J lost 3 bases, and 3 bases stayed unmatched. The CDR3 totals 14 residues. This chain's CDR3 is CASSGTGVGNTIYF. For the CDR3, the DNA is TGTGCCAGCAGCGGTACAGGGGTTGGAAACACCATATATTTT.

The V gene is TRBV4-1, the J gene TRBJ2-1, with TRBD2 matching over 11 bases. Germline lookup yields CDR1 MGHRA and CDR2 YSYEKL. The CDR3 is 16 amino acids. V dropped 3 bases and J dropped 8; count of bases not matched to a gene: 9. The CDR3 region has the DNA TGCGCCAGCAGCCATCAACTAGCGGGAGTAGAGGATGAGCAGTTCTTC. Translated, it gives CASSHQLAGVEDEQFF.